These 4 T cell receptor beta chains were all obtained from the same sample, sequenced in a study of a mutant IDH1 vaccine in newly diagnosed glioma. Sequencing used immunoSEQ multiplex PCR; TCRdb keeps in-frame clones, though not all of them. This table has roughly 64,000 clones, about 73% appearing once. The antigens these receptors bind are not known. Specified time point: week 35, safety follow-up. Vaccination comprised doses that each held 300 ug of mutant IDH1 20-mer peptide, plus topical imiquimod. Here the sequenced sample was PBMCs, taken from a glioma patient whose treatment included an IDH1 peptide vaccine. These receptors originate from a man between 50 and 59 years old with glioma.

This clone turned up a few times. Written as DNA, the CDR3 is TGTGCCTGGAGTCCTCAGGGCACTGAAGCTTTCTTT. It codes for CAWSPQGTEAFF. The chain has TRBV30 and TRBJ1-1; tentatively, D is TRBD1 (5 bases). This CDR3 comprises 12 residues. CDR1 is GTSNPN, CDR2 SVGIG, per germline (reference sequence). V dropped 2 bases and J dropped 4 bases, with 8 bases sitting between them.

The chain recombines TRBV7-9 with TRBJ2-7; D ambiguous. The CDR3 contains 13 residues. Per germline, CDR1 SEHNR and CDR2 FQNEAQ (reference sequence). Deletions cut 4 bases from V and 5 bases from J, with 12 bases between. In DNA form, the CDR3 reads TGTGCCAGCAGCTCCCCTATTCTGGACGAGCAGTACTTC. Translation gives CASSSPILDEQYF.

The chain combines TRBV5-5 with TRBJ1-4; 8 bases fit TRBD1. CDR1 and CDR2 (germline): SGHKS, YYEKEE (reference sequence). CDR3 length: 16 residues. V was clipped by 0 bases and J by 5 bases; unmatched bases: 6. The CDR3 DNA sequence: TGTGCCAGCAGCTTGGCCCCACAGGGGGGGAATGAAAAACTGTTTTTT. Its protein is CASSLAPQGGNEKLFF.

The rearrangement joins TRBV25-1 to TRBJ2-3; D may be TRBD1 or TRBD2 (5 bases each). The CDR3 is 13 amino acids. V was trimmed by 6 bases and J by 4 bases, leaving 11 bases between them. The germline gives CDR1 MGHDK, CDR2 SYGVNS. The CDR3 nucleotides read TGTGCCAGCAGAACAACGGGGCCAGATACGCAGTATTTT. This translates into CASRTTGPDTQYF.